A single sample gave rise to the 8 T cell receptor beta chains below, sequenced in a study of T cell responses to AZD1222 COVID-19 vaccine (dated by TCRdb to about 2021). Library preparation was by the immunoSEQ multiplex PCR assay. TCRdb re-hosts the immuneACCESS table, in-frame sequences only. Its copies lack some clones; in the studies checked, an unresolved V gene accounts for under half of them, and the cause for the rest is not known. The sample records more than 75,000 clones, 83% of which are singletons. The ten biggest clones cover about 1.3% of the sample. What the time point label conveys for this sample: about 28 days (+/-7) after the second vaccine dose. The material sequenced was peripheral blood, taken 28 days after the second AZD1222 dose. The receptors were sampled from an adult who received the AZD1222 COVID-19 vaccine.

The chain links TRBV6-5 to TRBJ1-2; D may be TRBD1 (5 bases). The length of the CDR3 is 16 residues. The V and J ends lost 2 bases and 3 bases respectively, with 16 bases between them. CDR1 is MNHEY, CDR2 SVGAGI, per germline. The CDR3, as DNA: TGTGCCAGCAGTTACGCCTGGGGGAGAGCCTACTATGGCTACACCTTC. Translated, it gives CASSYAWGRAYYGYTF.

The rearrangement links TRBV6-5 to TRBJ2-1; possibly TRBD1 or TRBD2 for D (6 bases each). V lost 8 bases, J lost 3 bases, and 14 bases lay in between. The CDR3 consists of 14 residues. The germline gives CDR1 MNHEY, CDR2 SVGAGI. The CDR3 loop reads CASGRGADYNEQFF. For the CDR3, the DNA is TGTGCCAGCGGAAGGGGGGCGGACTACAATGAGCAGTTCTTC.

The genes are TRBV11-3 and TRBJ2-7; D remains ambiguous. From germline, CDR1 is SGHNT and CDR2 YENEEA. This CDR3 has 15 residues. V gave up 3 bases and J gave up 2 bases, with 14 bases separating them. The CDR3 DNA follows: TGTGCCAGCAGCTTCGGGCAAGCAAGTACCTACGAGCAGTACTTC. This translates into CASSFGQASTYEQYF.

The gene calls are TRBV3-1 (or the pseudogene TRBV3-2) and TRBJ1-3; D may be TRBD1 (6 bases). The germline gives CDR1 LGHDT, CDR2 YNNKEL (reference sequence). The CDR3 sequence is 14 residues long. Trimming removed 1 base at V and 2 bases at J, with 6 bases between. CDR3 region: CASSQGTAGNTIYF. The CDR3 nucleotides read TGTGCCAGCAGCCAAGGGACAGCTGGAAACACCATATATTTT.

The chain is built from TRBV7-3 and TRBJ2-3, with D tentatively TRBD1 (5 bases). Germline V lookup: CDR1 SGHTA, CDR2 FQGTGA. Trimming removed 1 base from V and 4 bases from J, with 30 bases in between. CDR3 length equals 21 residues. Written as DNA, the CDR3 is TGTGCCAGCAGCTTAAACCCCCCCCTTAGGGGAATACTAAACCCCGCAGATACGCAGTATTTT. Its protein product is CASSLNPPLRGILNPADTQYF. The full variable domain, rest sourced from reference TRBV7-3 and TRBJ2-3, is GAGVSQTPSNKVTEKGKYVELRCDPISGHTALYWYRQSLGQGPEFLIYFQGTGAADDSGLPNDRFFAVRPEGSVSTLKIQRTERGDSAVYLCASSLNPPLRGILNPADTQYFGPGTRLTVL.

V and J are TRBV30 and TRBJ2-7; 9 bases align to TRBD2. The J segment lost 8 bases and the V segment lost 2 bases, leaving 10 bases of the junction unmatched. Germline lookup yields CDR1 GTSNPN and CDR2 SVGIG (reference sequence). The CDR3 consists of 14 residues. Here the CDR3 DNA reads TGTGCCTGGAGTAGGCTAGCGGGGACGGCCCAGCAGTACTTC. This sequence encodes CAWSRLAGTAQQYF.

This chain uses TRBV2 with TRBJ1-1; D gene unclear. V was cut by 3 bases and J by 7 bases, with 15 bases left in between. The CDR3 runs 14 residues. The germline CDR1 and CDR2 sequences are SNHLY and FYNNEI. The CDR3 protein is CASSDIGSEIEAFF. In DNA, the CDR3 is TGTGCCAGCAGTGACATCGGCAGTGAAATTGAAGCTTTCTTT.

The chain combines TRBV5-1 with TRBJ2-7; the D call may be TRBD1 or TRBD2 (5 bases each). This CDR3 has 16 amino acids. Trimming cost V 3 bases and J 0 bases, with 16 bases left between them. CDR1 is SGHRS, CDR2 YFSETQ, per germline. DNA of the CDR3: TGCGCCAGCAGCTCATTCGACCGGGACCACTCCTACGAGCAGTACTTC. Amino acid sequence: CASSSFDRDHSYEQYF.